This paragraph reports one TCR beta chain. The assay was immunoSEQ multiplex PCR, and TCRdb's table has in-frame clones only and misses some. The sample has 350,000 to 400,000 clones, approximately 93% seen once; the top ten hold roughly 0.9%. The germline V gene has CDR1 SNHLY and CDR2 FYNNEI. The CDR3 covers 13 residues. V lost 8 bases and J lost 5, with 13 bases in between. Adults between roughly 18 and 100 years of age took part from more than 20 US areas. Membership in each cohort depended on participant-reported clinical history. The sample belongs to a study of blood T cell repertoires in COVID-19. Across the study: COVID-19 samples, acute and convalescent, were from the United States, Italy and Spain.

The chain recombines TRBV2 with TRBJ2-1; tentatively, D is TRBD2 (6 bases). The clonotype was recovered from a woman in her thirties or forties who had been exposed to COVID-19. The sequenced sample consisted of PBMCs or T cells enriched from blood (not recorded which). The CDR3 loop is CASVRDGNNEQFF. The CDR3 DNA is TGTGCCAGCGTGCGGGACGGAAACAATGAGCAGTTCTTC.